Below are 7 T cell receptor beta chains sequenced from a single sample in a study of T cell responses to AZD1222 COVID-19 vaccine (dated by TCRdb to about 2021). Library preparation employed the immunoSEQ multiplex PCR assay. TCRdb took this table from immuneACCESS and kept in-frame rearrangements with V and J called. Such tables lack part of the clones; where checked against another copy, unresolved V genes explain under half of the gap, and the rest is unexplained. For this sample the table gives 130,000 to 150,000 clones, of which under 95% were detected only once. About 3% of the sample comes from the top ten. The time point tag for this specimen amounts to: baseline before first vaccination. The sequences come from peripheral blood, collected on day 0 of AZD1222 vaccination. The receptors originated from an adult in good health.

This clone was observed once. This chain connects TRBV18 to TRBJ1-6; no clear D gene. Germline assignment: CDR1 KGHSH and CDR2 LQKENI. The CDR3 totals 14 residues. The V end lost 6 bases, the J end lost 10 bases, and 16 bases lay between the germline ends. CDR3 loop: CASSGDRRGSPLHF. DNA of the CDR3: TGTGCCAGCTCTGGCGACCGGCGCGGGTCACCCCTCCACTTT.

V usage is TRBV10-3 and J usage is TRBJ1-5; 8 bases match TRBD1. V lost 6 bases and J lost 6; bases outside the gene matches: 4. The CDR3 is made up of 13 amino acids. The germline CDR1 and CDR2 sequences are ENHRY and SYGVKD. CDR3 nucleotides: TGTGCCATCAGGCAGGGGGCGGGTCAGCCCCAGCATTTT. Translated: CAIRQGAGQPQHF.

V and J are TRBV5-4 and TRBJ1-2, with TRBD1 as a possible D gene (5 bases). Germline V gene sequence: CDR1 SGHNT, CDR2 YYREEE (reference sequence). This CDR3 contains 14 residues. Between the trimmed V and J ends, which lost 3 bases and 3 bases, there was a span of 12 bases. The CDR3 protein is CASSSTGTDYGYTF. CDR3 coding DNA: TGTGCCAGCAGCTCGACTGGGACGGACTATGGCTACACCTTC.

The rearrangement uses TRBV7-2 and TRBJ2-4; the D is unclear. Trimming took 10 bases from V and 3 from J, leaving 13 bases between them. The CDR3 runs 13 residues. Germline lookup yields CDR1 SGHTA and CDR2 FQGNSA. CDR3 region: CAITLYGKNIQYF. The CDR3 DNA is TGTGCCATCACCCTCTATGGCAAAAACATTCAGTACTTC.

In this sample, this clone turned up once. The rearrangement links TRBV4-1 to TRBJ2-1, with D hard to call. Germline CDR1 reads MGHRA; CDR2 reads YSYEKL. Trimming removed 2 bases from V and 7 bases from J, with 6 bases in between. The CDR3 is made up of 12 amino acids. The CDR3 DNA reads TGCGCCAGCAGCCAAATAAAGAATGAGCAGTTCTTC. This encodes CASSQIKNEQFF.

The chain has TRBV11-1 and TRBJ2-7; D is possibly TRBD2 (7 bases). From germline, CDR1 is SGHAT and CDR2 FQDESV (reference sequence). This CDR3 spans 11 amino acids. V was shortened by 8 bases and J by 5 bases, with 10 bases between the two germline ends. CDR3 sequence (DNA): TGTGCCAGCGGCGGGGGCCACGAGCAGTACTTC. It specifies CASGGGHEQYF.

This clone has just one count. The J gene is TRBJ2-2, the V gene TRBV24-1; no reliable D call. The CDR3 covers 16 residues. The V and J ends lost 2 bases and 0 bases respectively, with 9 bases between them. The germline CDR1 and CDR2 sequences are KGHDR and SFDVKD. CDR3 protein: CATSDSWTTNTGELFF. The CDR3 DNA follows: TGTGCCACCAGTGATTCTTGGACCACGAACACCGGGGAGCTGTTTTTT.